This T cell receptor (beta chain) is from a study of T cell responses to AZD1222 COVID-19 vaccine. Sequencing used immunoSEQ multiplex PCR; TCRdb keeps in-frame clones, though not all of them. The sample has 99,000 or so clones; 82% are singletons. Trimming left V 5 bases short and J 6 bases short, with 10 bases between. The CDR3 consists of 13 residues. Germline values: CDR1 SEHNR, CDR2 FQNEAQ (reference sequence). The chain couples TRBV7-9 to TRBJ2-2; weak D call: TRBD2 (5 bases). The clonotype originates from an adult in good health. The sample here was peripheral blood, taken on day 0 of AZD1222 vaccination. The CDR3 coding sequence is TGTGCCAGCAGCCTCCTCGGGGCCGGGGAGCTGTTTTTT. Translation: CASSLLGAGELFF.